The clone carrying this T cell receptor (beta chain) was seen only a few times. Its antigen remains unidentified. The entry originates in a study of regulatory T cells in long-lasting Graves disease. Overall study results and limits: Peripheral blood was the sole material, not thyroid tissue. Favored gene segments in persistent disease were TRBV28, TRBJ1-2 and TRBJ2-5.

The junction had 9 bases not matched to a gene; V was cut back by 0 bases and J by 4 bases. The germline gives CDR1 KGHSH, CDR2 LQKENI. The CDR3 loop spans 17 amino acids. Arm-PCR of CDR3 regions and iRepertoire HTBI primers were the basis on which TCR beta libraries were built. MiXCR was run by TCRdb on the multiplex PCR reads, yielding one entry per CDR3 protein. Of a few hundred thousand distinct CDR3 sequences listed, around 23% are singletons. Time point denoted: persistent/refractory GD, antithyroid drugs over 5 years with positive TRAb. PBMCs provided the RNA from which the TCR library was made.

V and J are TRBV18 and TRBJ1-2, with TRBD1 identical over 9 bases. The receptor was isolated from a female donor with Graves disease. Sequencing used peripheral blood mononuclear cells (PBMCs), obtained when the disease was refractory, from a patient treated with antithyroid drugs. The CDR3 DNA reads TGTGCCAGCTCACCACCGGGGACAGGGAGATCACTCTATGGCTACACCTTC. Protein: CASSPPGTGRSLYGYTF.